These 29 T cell receptor beta chains share one sample of origin, sequenced in a study of T cells after yellow fever vaccination. TCRdb re-called the 5' RACE reads with MiXCR, one entry per CDR3 protein. Counted here are about 350,000 distinct CDR3 sequences, around 8.1% occurring once; the ten biggest clones make up approximately 18%. The source was PBMCs, collected approximately 47 days after the first yellow fever vaccination. All receptors come from a man younger than 35 who received the YFV17D yellow fever vaccine.

This clonotype showed up just a few times. V and J are TRBV27 and TRBJ2-5; D gene ambiguous. V lost 6 bases and J 3 bases, leaving 14 bases between the germline ends. The CDR3 loop spans 14 amino acids. The V gene's germline CDR1 is MNHEY and CDR2 SMNVEV (reference sequence). The CDR3 region has the DNA TGTGCCAGCAGCTTTCTGTCGGCTAAAGAGACCCAGTACTTC. The encoded protein is CASSFLSAKETQYF.

The J gene is TRBJ2-7, the V gene TRBV18; 7 positions match TRBD1. Trimming cost V 6 bases and J 3 bases; bases outside gene matches: 8. The CDR3 covers 14 residues. Germline V gene data show CDR1 as KGHSH and CDR2 as LQKENI. For the CDR3, the DNA is TGTGCCAGCTCGCCCGACAGGGCCATCTACGAGCAGTACTTC. Residues: CASSPDRAIYEQYF. Together with reference TRBV18 and TRBJ2-7, the CDR3 gives the full variable domain: NAGVMQNPRHLVRRRGQEARLRCSPMKGHSHVYWYRQLPEEGLKFMVYLQKENIIDESGMPKERFSAEFPKEGPSILRIQQVVRGDSAAYFCASSPDRAIYEQYFGPGTRLTVT.

This clonotype was seen a handful of times. This chain joins TRBV21-1 and TRBJ2-1. TRBV21-1 constitutes a pseudogene. This CDR3 is 14 amino acids long. The CDR3 loop reads CASSKGKSHNEQFF. The DNA for the CDR3 is TGTGCCAGCAGCAAGGGGAAAAGTCACAATGAGCAGTTCTTC.

This clonotype has more than one count but fewer than ten. CDR3 nucleotides: TGCGCCAGCAGTCAATCGCGGATACAGGGGGCGGGGGAGACCCAGTACTTC. As protein: CASSQSRIQGAGETQYF. This chain uses TRBV23-1 with TRBJ2-5; 9 nucleotides align to TRBD1. TRBV23-1 is placed among ORFs of uncertain function. The CDR3 covers 17 residues. The V segment lost 0 bases and the J segment 5 bases; nucleotides outside the gene matches: 10.

This clonotype was recorded at least ten times. The chain has TRBV5-1 and TRBJ2-7; TRBD2 agrees at 10 bases. V was clipped by 1 base and J by 0 bases; unmatched bases: 4. The length of the CDR3 is 16 residues. The V gene's germline CDR1 is SGHRS and CDR2 YFSETQ. CDR3 DNA sequence: TGCGCCAGCAGCTTGATCCCTAGCGGGGGCTCCTACGAGCAGTACTTC. Its protein product is CASSLIPSGGSYEQYF.

The chain employs TRBV27 and TRBJ2-7; TRBD2 matches 8 bases. The CDR3 extends over 13 amino acids. Germline V gene lookup returns CDR1 MNHEY and CDR2 SMNVEV (reference sequence). Trimming removed 5 bases from V and 6 bases from J; junction bases left unmatched: 6. The CDR3 DNA follows: TGTGCCAGCAGTCCCCGGGGGGGGCGCGAGCAGTACGTC. It yields the protein CASSPRGGREQYV.

The chain is built from TRBV29-1 and TRBJ1-1; no clear D gene. Trimming shortened V by 7 bases and J by 2 bases, and 8 bases separated the two germline ends. This CDR3 has 11 residues. CDR1 is SQVTM, CDR2 ANQGSEA, per germline. The CDR3 DNA sequence: TGCAGCGCCAGTATAAACACTGAAGCTTTCTTT. It translates to CSASINTEAFF.

This clonotype has a handful of counts. The chain uses TRBV4-3 and TRBJ2-1, with 9 bases lining up with TRBD2. V was clipped by 4 bases and J by 0 bases; unmatched bases: 16. Germline CDR1 LGHNA, CDR2 YSLEER. The CDR3 length is 20 residues. For the CDR3, the DNA is TGCGCCAGCAGCCGAGGTTGGGGCGGGGGGGCTCGCCGCTCCTACAATGAGCAGTTCTTC. As protein: CASSRGWGGGARRSYNEQFF.

This clonotype has just a few counts. CDR3 loop: CASSLARINQPQHF. For the CDR3, the DNA is TGTGCCAGCAGTTTAGCCCGGATCAATCAGCCCCAGCATTTT. The chain combines TRBV27 with TRBJ1-5; D gene unclear. Germline V CDR1 and CDR2: MNHEY, SMNVEV (reference sequence). V was pared by 2 bases and J by 3 bases, with 8 bases between. CDR3 length equals 14 residues.

The gene calls are TRBV5-1 and TRBJ2-5; 9 nucleotides match TRBD2. The CDR3 contains 15 residues. V trimming: 2 bases; J trimming: 4 bases; junction bases outside the gene matches: 6. Germline V lookup: CDR1 SGHRS, CDR2 YFSETQ. CDR3 DNA sequence: TGCGCCAGCAGCTTTCAGTCTAGCGGGGCAGAGACCCAGTACTTC. Protein product: CASSFQSSGAETQYF.

The chain carries TRBV20-1 and TRBJ1-4; 10 bases agree with TRBD1. The germline V gene has CDR1 DFQATT and CDR2 SNEGSKA (reference sequence). Unmatched junction bases numbered 7, after V lost 4 bases and J lost 8 bases. The CDR3 loop spans 14 amino acids. For the CDR3, the DNA is TGCAGTGCTACCCGGGACAGGGGAGGCGAAAAACTGTTTTTT. Translating gives CSATRDRGGEKLFF.

The sample holds many counts of this clonotype. At one boundary the junction diverges from the germline segment, which might be a read error. V gene TRBV5-1 combines with J gene TRBJ2-1, with D maybe TRBD2 (6 bases). Germline V gene lookup returns CDR1 SGHRS and CDR2 YFSETQ. This CDR3 is 15 amino acids long. The CDR3 DNA reads TGTGCCAGCAGCTTGGACGGGAGCTCCTACAATGAGCAGTTCTTC. Translating gives CASSLDGSSYNEQFF.

This clonotype was counted many times. The V call is TRBV6-5, the J call TRBJ2-5; D is possibly TRBD1 or TRBD2 (5 bases each). The CDR3 is 16 residues long. The V and J ends lost 0 bases and 5 bases respectively, with 16 bases between them. Germline V lookup: CDR1 MNHEY, CDR2 SVGAGI. In nucleotides, the CDR3 is TGTGCCAGCAGTTACTCGGGGGAACCTCCTTGGGAGACCCAGTACTTC. It codes for CASSYSGEPPWETQYF.

In its sample, this clonotype was seen a few times. The chain combines TRBV18 with TRBJ2-5; D could derive from TRBD1 or TRBD2 (7 bases each). V was shortened by 3 bases and J by 10 bases, with 12 bases between the two germline ends. The CDR3 runs to 12 residues. In germline, CDR1 is KGHSH, CDR2 LQKENI. The CDR3 region is CASSPQGGIQYF. CDR3 nucleotides: TGTGCCAGCTCACCGCAGGGGGGGATCCAGTACTTC.

Details on this clonotype: No conserved phenylalanine or tryptophan is present at the end of the CDR3, so a read error is the likely explanation. The chain carries TRBV13 and TRBJ2-2; a weak D match, TRBD2 (5 bases). Germline values: CDR1 PRHDT, CDR2 FYEKMQ (reference sequence). This CDR3 region has 14 residues. The CDR3 DNA sequence: TGTGCCAGCAGCTTTGGACTCAACAGCGGGGAGCTGTTTTGT. Translating it yields CASSFGLNSGELFC.

This clonotype was detected many times. J is TRBJ2-2 and V is TRBV7-2; D call uncertain. Germline CDR1 is SGHTA and CDR2 is FQGNSA. The CDR3 sequence is 13 residues long. Trimming stripped 4 bases from V and 7 bases from J, with 10 bases between. CDR3 nucleotides: TGTGCCAGCAGCTCAGACTCGGGCGGGGAGCTGTTTTTT. Amino acids: CASSSDSGGELFF.

This clonotype was counted between two and nine times. The chain combines TRBV7-9 with TRBJ2-1; D call uncertain. V lost 2 bases to trimming and J lost 8 bases, with 7 bases between them. The germline V gene encodes CDR1 SEHNR and CDR2 FQNEAQ (reference sequence). The CDR3 spans 12 residues. DNA for the CDR3: TGTGCCAGCAGCTTACTTCCCTATGAGCAGTTCTTC. It codes for CASSLLPYEQFF. The full variable domain, its missing parts supplied by reference TRBV7-9 and TRBJ2-1, is DTGVSQNPRHKITKRGQNVTFRCDPISEHNRLYWYRQTLGQGPEFLTYFQNEAQLEKSRLLSDRFSAERPKGSFSTLEIQRTEQGDSAMYLCASSLLPYEQFFGPGTRLTVL.

This clonotype was recorded a few times. In DNA, the CDR3 is TGTGCCAGCAGCTTACTCCCGCGGGGGGGCCTCGGGGACAATGAGCAGTTCTTC. It specifies CASSLLPRGGLGDNEQFF. The V call is TRBV11-2, the J call TRBJ2-1; 9 nucleotides line up with TRBD2. Germline CDR1 reads SGHAT; CDR2 reads FQNNGV. This CDR3 has 18 residues. With V trimmed by 2 bases and J by 5 bases, 13 bases remained unmatched.

In its sample, this clonotype was seen many times. The chain recombines TRBV7-2 with TRBJ2-1; weak D call: TRBD1 (6 bases). From germline, CDR1 is SGHTA and CDR2 FQGNSA. V gave up 2 bases and J gave up 6 bases, with 8 bases separating them. CDR3 size: 13 residues. The CDR3 region is CASSLRGTNEQFF. Written as DNA, the CDR3 is TGTGCCAGCAGCTTAAGGGGGACCAATGAGCAGTTCTTC. The whole variable domain, filled in from reference TRBV7-2 and TRBJ2-1, reads GAGVSQSPSNKVTEKGKDVELRCDPISGHTALYWYRQSLGQGLEFLIYFQGNSAPDKSGLPSDRFSAERTGGSVSTLTIQRTQQEDSAVYLCASSLRGTNEQFFGPGTRLTVL.

There are a few counts of this clonotype. The chain employs TRBV4-1 and TRBJ1-3, with no clear D. The CDR3 is 12 amino acids. In germline, CDR1 is MGHRA, CDR2 YSYEKL. Trimming took 0 bases from V and 4 from J, leaving 1 base between them. The CDR3 DNA reads as TGCGCCAGCAGCCAAGAAGGAAACACCATATATTTT. As protein: CASSQEGNTIYF.

The V and J genes are TRBV4-1 and TRBJ2-1; D may be TRBD1 (6 bases). Trimming stripped 4 bases from V and 6 bases from J, with 19 bases between. The CDR3 consists of 16 residues. The germline V gene encodes CDR1 MGHRA and CDR2 YSYEKL. CDR3 in DNA: TGCGCCAGCAGCCGAAGTCGGGACACCAGGGTCAATGAGCAGTTCTTC. This sequence encodes CASSRSRDTRVNEQFF.

This clonotype has just a few counts. This chain joins TRBV11-2 and TRBJ2-2, with D unresolved. The V gene lost 3 bases and the J gene lost 2 bases, with 7 bases spanning the gap. The CDR3 loop spans 14 amino acids. In germline, CDR1 is SGHAT, CDR2 FQNNGV. The CDR3 coding sequence is TGTGCCAGCAGCTTTACCCATAACACCGGGGAGCTGTTTTTT. It yields the protein CASSFTHNTGELFF.

This clonotype occurred a few times. The gene calls are TRBV12-3 or TRBV12-4 and TRBJ2-7; the match to TRBD2 covers 7 bases. This CDR3 comprises 12 residues. Trimming took 8 bases from V and 0 from J; bases not matched to a gene: 1. The CDR3 here is CASCGSSYEQYF. Here the CDR3 DNA reads TGTGCCAGCTGCGGGAGCTCCTACGAGCAGTACTTC.

The V call is TRBV2, the J call TRBJ2-7; 10 bases are shared with TRBD2. The CDR3 is 20 amino acids. V lost 1 base, J lost 0 bases, and 15 bases stayed unmatched. CDR1 is SNHLY and CDR2 is FYNNEI in the germline V gene. The CDR3 sequence: CASSEGRGLAARKSSYEQYV. For the CDR3, the DNA is TGTGCCAGCAGTGAAGGTCGTGGACTAGCGGCTCGCAAGAGCTCCTACGAGCAGTACGTC.

The chain has TRBV20-1 and TRBJ1-1, with D tentatively TRBD1 (5 bases). The CDR3 extends over 13 amino acids. Germline-derived CDR1 and CDR2 are DFQATT and SNEGSKA (reference sequence). The germline V and J ends were trimmed by 0 bases and 6 bases, with 11 bases remaining between them. The CDR3 nucleotides are TGCAGTGCTAGAGATCATCTAGGGGCTGAAGCTTTCTTT. The encoded protein is CSARDHLGAEAFF.

Ten or more counts support this clonotype. V gene TRBV5-8 combines with J gene TRBJ1-2; D unclear. The CDR3 has 15 amino acids. V lost 4 bases to trimming and J lost 3 bases, with 16 bases between them. Germline CDR1 SGHTS, CDR2 YDEGEE. In DNA, the CDR3 is TGTGCCAGCAGCCCAAAGTCTGCCCGGTACTATGGCTACACCTTC. Residues: CASSPKSARYYGYTF.

The chain joins TRBV20-1 to TRBJ1-2; the D is unclear. The CDR3 consists of 12 residues. Germline V gene lookup returns CDR1 DFQATT and CDR2 SNEGSKA (reference sequence). Trimming stripped 4 bases from V and 5 bases from J, with 11 bases between. In nucleotides, the CDR3 is TGCAGTGCTACTTGGACGGATTATGGCTACACCTTC. It is translated as CSATWTDYGYTF.

The genes are TRBV7-8 and TRBJ1-1; no reliable D call. There are 16 residues in the CDR3. The V end lost 7 bases, the J end lost 4 bases, and 22 bases lay between the germline ends. CDR1 is SGHVS and CDR2 is FQNEAQ in the germline V gene. The CDR3 region has the DNA TGTGCCAGCACCGTTTCCTCAAACCCGCTGGGCACTGAAGCTTTCTTT. This sequence encodes CASTVSSNPLGTEAFF.

A few counts support this clonotype. The rearrangement links TRBV12-5 to TRBJ1-2; possible D gene TRBD1, 5 bases. Germline V gives CDR1 LGHNT, CDR2 FRNRAP. The CDR3 loop spans 15 amino acids. V shed 4 bases and J shed 1 base, with 13 bases lying between them. The CDR3 DNA reads TGTGCTAGTGGTTCGTCGACAGCCTATAACTATGGCTACACCTTC. It is translated as CASGSSTAYNYGYTF.